This T cell receptor (beta chain) stems from a study of blood T cell repertoires in COVID-19 (dated by TCRdb to between 2020 and 2021). Concerning the study at large: Samples covering the acute and convalescent phases of COVID-19 were provided by collaborators in the United States, Italy and Spain. The prospective study material was composed of cDNA or gDNA derived from T cells, B-cell-depleted T cells, or PBMCs. Deeply sampled blood TCRbeta repertoires from subjects exposed to, actively infected with, or recovered from COVID-19 were included in the dataset. The repertoires were released in a freely available public database intended as a resource for research on the immune response to SARS-CoV-2. The samples were drawn from two sources: the first 160 participants of the ongoing ImmuneRACE study, and over 950 subjects contributed by 6 global collaborators. Sample metadata almost always included a de-identified subject ID, COVID-19 status, age in years and sex. HLA class I and class II types, where available, came from metadata supplied by the sample provider rather than from assay-based typing.

TCRbeta CDR3 regions were amplified from genomic DNA by means of the immunoSEQ Assay, a bias-controlled multiplex PCR. The paper's data handling went like this. The number of nucleated cells in each sample was estimated by amplification of reference gene primers within the assay. To quantify the absolute abundance of each unique TCRbeta CDR3 rearrangement, sequence reads were collapsed and filtered. Productive Simpson clonality was computed per sample as the square root of Simpson's diversity index over productive rearrangements. Not all clones reach the TCRdb copy of this immuneACCESS table, which keeps in-frame sequences only. Checked studies attribute under half of the gap to unresolved V genes and leave the rest unexplained. V, J and clone size derive from that table, while D and trimming were established from the DNA sequence. The sample table lists some 290,000 clones, 89% of them with a count of one. The ten largest make up roughly 11% of the sample.

At one collaborating source in Seattle, patients were enrolled during active infection and were followed longitudinally through the course of disease. Collaborating institutions collected whole blood in K2EDTA tubes following their own protocols. For TCRbeta analysis, collaborator samples were shipped as frozen whole blood, as isolated PBMCs, or as DNA extracted from either sample type. General conclusions and limits of the study: Clinical and demographic metadata were provided uncurated, with the amount varying by source and participant.

A remark on this clone: Its cognate antigen has yet to be identified. No much larger clone is present one base from it, and per-base qualities are unavailable.

There are 15 amino acids in the CDR3, from cysteine to phenylalanine inclusive. Only the CDR3 part of the read is kept: 45 bases, read in frame from the first base. Taken from the germline V gene, the CDR1 and CDR2 loops are SGHRS and YFSETQ. V is cut back by 1 base and J by 1 base, with 4 bases in the junction unmatched. The chain links TRBV5-1 with TRBJ2-7, with 8 bases matching TRBD1. The source of this sequence is a woman under 40 with COVID-19, enrolled during active disease. The specimen was peripheral blood. The base sequence is TGCGCCAGCAGCTTGCAGGGGGCAATTTCCTACGAGCAGTACTTC. This translates into CASSLQGAISYEQYF.